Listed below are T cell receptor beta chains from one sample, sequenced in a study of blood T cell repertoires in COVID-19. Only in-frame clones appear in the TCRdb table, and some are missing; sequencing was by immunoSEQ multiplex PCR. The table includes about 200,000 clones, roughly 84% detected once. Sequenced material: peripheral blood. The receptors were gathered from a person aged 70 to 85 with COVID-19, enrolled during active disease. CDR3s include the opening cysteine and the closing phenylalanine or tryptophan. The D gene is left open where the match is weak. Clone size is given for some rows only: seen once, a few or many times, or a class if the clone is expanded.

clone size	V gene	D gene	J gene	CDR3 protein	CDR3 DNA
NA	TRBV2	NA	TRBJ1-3	CASSDGGRRAGNTIYF	TGTGCCAGCAGTGACGGTGGGAGAAGAGCTGGAAACACCATATATTTT
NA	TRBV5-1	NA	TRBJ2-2	CASSLLNTGELFF	TGCGCCAGCAGCCTACTGAACACCGGGGAGCTGTTTTTT
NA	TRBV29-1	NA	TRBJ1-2	CSVEETRQVRSRGYTF	TGCAGCGTTGAAGAAACCAGACAGGTTCGCAGCCGTGGCTACACCTTC
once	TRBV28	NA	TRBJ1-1	CASSLPDRNTEAFF	TGTGCCAGCAGTTTACCCGACAGGAACACTGAAGCTTTCTTT
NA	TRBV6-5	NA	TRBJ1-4	CASSLQGGNEKLFF	TGTGCCAGCAGTCTCCAGGGTGGGAATGAAAAACTGTTTTTT
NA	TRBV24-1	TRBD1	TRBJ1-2	CATSDRQGNYGYTF	TGTGCCACCAGTGACAGACAGGGGAACTATGGCTACACCTTC
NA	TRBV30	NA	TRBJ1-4	CAWSFGRIGEKLFF	TGTGCCTGGAGTTTTGGGAGGATAGGAGAAAAACTGTTTTTT
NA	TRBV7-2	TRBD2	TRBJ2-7	CASSLAGLVGLADPYEQYF	TGTGCCAGCAGCTTAGCGGGTTTGGTGGGGCTAGCGGACCCCTACGAGCAGTACTTC
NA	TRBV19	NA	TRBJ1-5	CASSITGLLSQPQHF	TGTGCCAGTAGTATTACAGGGTTGCTCAGTCAGCCCCAGCATTTT
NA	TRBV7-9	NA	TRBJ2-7	CASSLTGLSDEQYF	TGTGCCAGCAGCCTTACAGGGTTGTCCGACGAGCAGTACTTC
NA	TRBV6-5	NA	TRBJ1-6	CASSPSLGASPLHF	TGTGCCAGCAGTCCCAGTCTCGGAGCTTCACCCCTCCACTTT